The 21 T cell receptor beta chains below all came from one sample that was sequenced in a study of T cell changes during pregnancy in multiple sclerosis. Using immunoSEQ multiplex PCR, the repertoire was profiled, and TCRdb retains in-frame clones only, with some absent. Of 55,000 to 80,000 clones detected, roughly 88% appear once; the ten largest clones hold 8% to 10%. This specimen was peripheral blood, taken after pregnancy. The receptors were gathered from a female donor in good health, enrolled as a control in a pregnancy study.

CDR3 amino acids: CASSPMGRRNTEAFF. In DNA form, the CDR3 reads TGTGCCAGCAGCCCTATGGGGCGCAGGAACACTGAAGCTTTCTTT. V and J are TRBV11-2 and TRBJ1-1; maybe TRBD1 (5 bases). Germline CDR1 and CDR2: SGHAT and FQNNGV. There are 15 residues in the CDR3. V dropped 5 bases and J dropped 1 base, with 14 bases sitting between them. The full variable domain, with the rest looked up from reference TRBV11-2 and TRBJ1-1, is EAGVAQSPRYKIIEKRQSVAFWCNPISGHATLYWYQQILGQGPKLLIQFQNNGVVDDSQLPKDRFSAERLKGVDSTLKIQPAKLEDSAVYLCASSPMGRRNTEAFFGQGTRLTVV.

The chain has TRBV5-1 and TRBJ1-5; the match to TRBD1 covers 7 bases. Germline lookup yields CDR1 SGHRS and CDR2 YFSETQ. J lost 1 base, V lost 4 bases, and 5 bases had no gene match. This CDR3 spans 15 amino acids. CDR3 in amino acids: CASSPQGGSNQPQHF. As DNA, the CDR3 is TGCGCCAGCAGCCCCCAGGGGGGCAGCAATCAGCCCCAGCATTTT.

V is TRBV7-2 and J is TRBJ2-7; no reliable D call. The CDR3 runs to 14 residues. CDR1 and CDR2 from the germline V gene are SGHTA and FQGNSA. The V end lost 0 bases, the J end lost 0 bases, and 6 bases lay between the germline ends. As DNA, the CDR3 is TGTGCCAGCAGCTTAGCGTTGAGCTCCTACGAGCAGTACTTC. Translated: CASSLALSSYEQYF.

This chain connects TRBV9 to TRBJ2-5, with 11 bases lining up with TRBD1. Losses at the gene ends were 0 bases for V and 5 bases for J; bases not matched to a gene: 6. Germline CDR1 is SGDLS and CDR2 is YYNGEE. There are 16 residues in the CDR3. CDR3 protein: CASSVGGTGGHETQYF. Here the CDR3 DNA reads TGTGCCAGCAGCGTAGGGGGGACAGGGGGTCACGAGACCCAGTACTTC. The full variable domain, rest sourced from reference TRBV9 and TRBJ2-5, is DSGVTQTPKHLITATGQRVTLRCSPRSGDLSVYWYQQSLDQGLQFLIQYYNGEERAKGNILERFSAQQFPDLHSELNLSSLELGDSALYFCASSVGGTGGHETQYFGPGTRLLVL.

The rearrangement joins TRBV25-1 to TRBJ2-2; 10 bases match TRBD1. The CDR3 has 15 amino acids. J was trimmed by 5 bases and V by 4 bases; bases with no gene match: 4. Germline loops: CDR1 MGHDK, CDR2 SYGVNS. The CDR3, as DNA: TGTGCCAGCAGTGCGGGACAGGGGTGGACCGGGGAGCTGTTTTTT. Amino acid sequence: CASSAGQGWTGELFF. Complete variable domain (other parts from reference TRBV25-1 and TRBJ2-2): EADIYQTPRYLVIGTGKKITLECSQTMGHDKMYWYQQDPGMELHLIHYSYGVNSTEKGDLSSESTVSRIRTEHFPLTLESARPSHTSQYLCASSAGQGWTGELFFGEGSRLTVL.

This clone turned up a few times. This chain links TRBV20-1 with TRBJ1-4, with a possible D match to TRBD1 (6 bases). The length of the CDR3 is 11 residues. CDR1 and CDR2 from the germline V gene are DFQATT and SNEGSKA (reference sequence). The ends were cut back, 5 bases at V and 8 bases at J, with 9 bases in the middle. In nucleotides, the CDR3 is TGCAGTGCTCTCACAGGGGAAAAACTGTTTTTT. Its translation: CSALTGEKLFF.

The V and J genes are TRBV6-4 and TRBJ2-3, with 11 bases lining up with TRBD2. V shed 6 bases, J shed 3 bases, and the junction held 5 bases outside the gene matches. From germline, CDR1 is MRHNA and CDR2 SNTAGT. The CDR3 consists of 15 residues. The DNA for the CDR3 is TGTGCCAGCAGCTTACTAGCGGGGGAGACAGATACGCAGTATTTT. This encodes CASSLLAGETDTQYF.

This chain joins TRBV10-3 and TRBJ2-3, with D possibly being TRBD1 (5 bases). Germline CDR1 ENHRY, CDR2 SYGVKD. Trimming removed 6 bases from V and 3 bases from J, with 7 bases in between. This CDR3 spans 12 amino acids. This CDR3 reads CAIRTETDTQYF. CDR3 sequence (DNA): TGTGCCATCAGGACAGAAACAGATACGCAGTATTTT.

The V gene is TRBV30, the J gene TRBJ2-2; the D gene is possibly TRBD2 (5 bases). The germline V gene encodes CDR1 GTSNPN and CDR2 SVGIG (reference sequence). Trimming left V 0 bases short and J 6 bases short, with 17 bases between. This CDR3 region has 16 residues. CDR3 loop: CAWSVLGAGVAGELFF. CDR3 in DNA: TGTGCCTGGAGTGTCTTAGGAGCCGGGGTCGCCGGGGAGCTGTTTTTT.

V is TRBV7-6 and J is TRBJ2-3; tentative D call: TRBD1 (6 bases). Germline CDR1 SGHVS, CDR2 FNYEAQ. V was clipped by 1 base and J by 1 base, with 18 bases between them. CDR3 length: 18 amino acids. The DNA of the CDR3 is TGTGCCAGCAGCTTAGTAGGCTGGGGGCCGGTGGGCACAGATACGCAGTATTTT. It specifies CASSLVGWGPVGTDTQYF.

Here the CDR3 DNA reads TGTGCCAGCAGCTCGACAGCCTCCTACGAGCAGTACTTC. This sequence encodes CASSSTASYEQYF. V and J are TRBV7-9 and TRBJ2-7, with D possibly being TRBD1 (5 bases). Germline V gene sequence: CDR1 SEHNR, CDR2 FQNEAQ (reference sequence). CDR3 length: 13 amino acids. V was trimmed by 4 bases and J by 0 bases, leaving 7 bases between them.

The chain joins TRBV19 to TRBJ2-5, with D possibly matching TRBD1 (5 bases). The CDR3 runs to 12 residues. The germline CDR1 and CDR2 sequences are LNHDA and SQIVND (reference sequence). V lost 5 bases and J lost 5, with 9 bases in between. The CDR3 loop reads CASSPTGETQYF. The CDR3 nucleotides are TGTGCCAGTAGTCCCACAGGCGAGACCCAGTACTTC.

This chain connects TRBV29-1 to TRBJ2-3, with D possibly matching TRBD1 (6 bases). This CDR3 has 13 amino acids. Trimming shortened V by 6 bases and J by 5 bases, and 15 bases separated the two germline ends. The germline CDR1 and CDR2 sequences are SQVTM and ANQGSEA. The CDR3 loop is CSVVWGRVDTQYF. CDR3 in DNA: TGCAGCGTGGTTTGGGGGCGGGTAGATACGCAGTATTTT.

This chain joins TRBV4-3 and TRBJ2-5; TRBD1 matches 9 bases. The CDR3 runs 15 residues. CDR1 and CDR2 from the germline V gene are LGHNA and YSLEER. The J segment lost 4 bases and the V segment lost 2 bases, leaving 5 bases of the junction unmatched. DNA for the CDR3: TGCGCCAGCAGCCAATTGGGGACAGGGTCAGAGACCCAGTACTTC. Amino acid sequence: CASSQLGTGSETQYF.

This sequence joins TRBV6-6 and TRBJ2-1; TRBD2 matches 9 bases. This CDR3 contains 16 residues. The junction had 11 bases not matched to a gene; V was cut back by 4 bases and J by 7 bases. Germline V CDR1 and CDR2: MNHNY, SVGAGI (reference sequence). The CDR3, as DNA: TGTGCCAGCAGTTTATCGTCTAGCGGGGCGGGGAATGAGCAGTTCTTC. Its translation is CASSLSSSGAGNEQFF.

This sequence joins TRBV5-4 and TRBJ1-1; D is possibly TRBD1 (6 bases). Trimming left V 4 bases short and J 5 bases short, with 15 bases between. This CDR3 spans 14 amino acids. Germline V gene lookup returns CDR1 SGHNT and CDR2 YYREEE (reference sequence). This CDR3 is CASSLQGGGTEAFF. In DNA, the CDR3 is TGTGCCAGCAGCCTACAGGGTGGTGGAACTGAAGCTTTCTTT.

CDR3 region: CATSRGQGSGNTIYF. The CDR3 nucleotides read TGTGCCACCAGCAGAGGGCAGGGCTCTGGAAACACCATATATTTT. The gene calls are TRBV15 and TRBJ1-3; TRBD1 might be the D (5 bases). There are 15 residues in the CDR3. The germline V gene has CDR1 LNHNV and CDR2 YYDKDF (reference sequence). Trimming left V 1 base short and J 0 bases short, with 7 bases between.

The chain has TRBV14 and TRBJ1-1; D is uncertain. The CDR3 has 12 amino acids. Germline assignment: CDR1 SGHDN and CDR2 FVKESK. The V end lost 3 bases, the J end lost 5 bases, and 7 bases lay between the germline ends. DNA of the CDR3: TGTGCCAGCAGCCATCGAGTAACTGAAGCTTTCTTT. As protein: CASSHRVTEAFF.

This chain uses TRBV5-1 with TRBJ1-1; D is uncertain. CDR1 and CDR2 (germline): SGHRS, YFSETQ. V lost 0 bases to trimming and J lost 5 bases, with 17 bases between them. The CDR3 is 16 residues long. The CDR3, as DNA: TGCGCCAGCAGCTTGGCCTTGGGTGTAGGAGGGACTGAAGCTTTCTTT. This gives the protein CASSLALGVGGTEAFF.

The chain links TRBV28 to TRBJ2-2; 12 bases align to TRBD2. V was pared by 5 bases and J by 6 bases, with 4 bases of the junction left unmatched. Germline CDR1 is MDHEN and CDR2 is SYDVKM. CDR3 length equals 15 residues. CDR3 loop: CASSPLAGGAGELFF. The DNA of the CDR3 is TGTGCCAGCAGTCCTCTAGCGGGGGGGGCCGGGGAGCTGTTTTTT.

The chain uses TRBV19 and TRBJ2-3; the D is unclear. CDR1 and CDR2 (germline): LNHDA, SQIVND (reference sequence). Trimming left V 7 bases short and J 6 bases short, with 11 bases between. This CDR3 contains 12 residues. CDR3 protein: CASIGPVDTQYF. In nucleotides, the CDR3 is TGTGCCAGTATTGGCCCAGTCGATACGCAGTATTTT.